This TCR beta chain stems from a study of cytomegalovirus exposure and HLA in healthy donors. Turning to the study itself: Approximately 80 million unique TCRs, all from HLA-typed donors, were included in an early release of the data. Among about 380 genotyped donors, approximately 80% fell in the Caucasian-associated ancestry cluster.

The count of this clone is one. Its specificity is unknown. The study's findings and limits: The HLA-A and HLA-B alleles of most subjects were reportedly predicted accurately from TCR beta sequences. Association of a missense DCLRE1C variant with TCR beta V- and J-gene trimming was reported in a later analysis.

PCR amplification relied on 60 Vbeta primers (plus 13 Jbeta primers). Method: immunoSEQ multiplex PCR; TCRdb's copy keeps in-frame clones and lacks some. This table has 100,000 to 140,000 clones, 82% appearing once. J was trimmed by 5 bases and V by 4 bases; bases with no gene match: 10. The germline V gene has CDR1 SGHRS and CDR2 YFSETQ. The CDR3 has 16 residues. The chain couples TRBV5-1 to TRBJ2-1; TRBD2 matches 9 bases. Specimen: PBMCs. This sequence originates from a man under 40 in good health and CMV-seropositive. CDR3 bases: TGCGCCAGCAGCGGGATAGCGGGGGATCGAAACAATGAGCAGTTCTTC. Its translation: CASSGIAGDRNNEQFF.